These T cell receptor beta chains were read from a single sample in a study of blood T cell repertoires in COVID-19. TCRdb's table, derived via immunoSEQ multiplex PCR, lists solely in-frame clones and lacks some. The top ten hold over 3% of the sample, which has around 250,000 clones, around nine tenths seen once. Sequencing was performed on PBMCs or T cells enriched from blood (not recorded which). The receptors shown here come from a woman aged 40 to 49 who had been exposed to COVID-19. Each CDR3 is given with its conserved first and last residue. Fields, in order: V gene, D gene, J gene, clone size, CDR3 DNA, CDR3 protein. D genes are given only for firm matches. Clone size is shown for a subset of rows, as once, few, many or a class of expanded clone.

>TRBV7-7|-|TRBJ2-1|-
TGTGCCAGCAGCTTAGAGGAGAGCTCCTACAATGAGCAGTTCTTC
CASSLEESSYNEQFF
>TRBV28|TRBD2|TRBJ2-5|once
TGTGCCAGCAGTTTCGGACTAGCGGGAAATTCGGGAGAGACCCAGTACTTC
CASSFGLAGNSGETQYF
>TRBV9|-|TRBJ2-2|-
TGTGCCAGCAGCGCCCAGGGGACCGGGGAGCTGTTTTTT
CASSAQGTGELFF
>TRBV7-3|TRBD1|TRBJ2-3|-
TGTGCCAGCAGCCCGGGACAGTGGGGAGATACGCAGTATTTT
CASSPGQWGDTQYF
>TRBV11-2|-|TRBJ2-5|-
TGTGCCAGCAGCTTCGGGCAGGGGGAGACCCAGTACTTC
CASSFGQGETQYF
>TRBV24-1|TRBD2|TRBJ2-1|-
TGTGCCACCAGTGACCCAACTAGCGGGGAACAAAACACTTACAATGAGCAGTTCTTC
CATSDPTSGEQNTYNEQFF
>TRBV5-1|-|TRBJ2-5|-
TGCGCCAGCAGTGGAACGGGGGGCGGAGGAGAGACCCAGTACTTC
CASSGTGGGGETQYF
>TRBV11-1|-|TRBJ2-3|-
TGTGCCAGCAGCTTAGTGGGTACAGCTAGCACAGATACGCAGTATTTT
CASSLVGTASTDTQYF
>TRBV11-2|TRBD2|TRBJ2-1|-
TGTGCCAGCAGCTTAGGTTTGGCGGGAGTACGAGACAATGAGCAGTTCTTC
CASSLGLAGVRDNEQFF
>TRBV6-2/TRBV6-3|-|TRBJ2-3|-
TGTGCCAGCAGTTACGAAGGGTGGGGCCAAGGGGCGCGGACAGATACGCAGTATTTT
CASSYEGWGQGARTDTQYF
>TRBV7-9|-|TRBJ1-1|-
TGTGCCAGCATTAGGGGTAACACTGAAGCTTTCTTT
CASIRGNTEAFF
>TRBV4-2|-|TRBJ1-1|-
TGTGCCAGCAGCCAAGATGCGGGGGCGCGGGAAGCTTTCTTT
CASSQDAGAREAFF
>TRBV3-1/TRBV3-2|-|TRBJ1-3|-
TGTGCCAGCAGCCAAGCCTCGGGTCTCTCTGGAAACACCATATATTTT
CASSQASGLSGNTIYF
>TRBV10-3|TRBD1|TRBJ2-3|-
TGTGCCATCAGTGAGTTACCGGGACAGGGCACAGATACGCAGTATTTT
CAISELPGQGTDTQYF
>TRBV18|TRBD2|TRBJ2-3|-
TGTGCCAGCTCACAGGGGAGGGCCACAGATACGCAGTATTTT
CASSQGRATDTQYF
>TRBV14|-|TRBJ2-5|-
TGTGCCAGCAGCCAAGTTCAGATAGAGACCCAGTACTTC
CASSQVQIETQYF
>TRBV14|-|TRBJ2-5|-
TGTGCCAGCAGCCTCCTCTCTAGGGAGACCCAGTACTTC
CASSLLSRETQYF
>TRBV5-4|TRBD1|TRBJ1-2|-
TGTGCCAGCAGCTCAGGGGGAGCTAACTATGGCTACACCTTC
CASSSGGANYGYTF
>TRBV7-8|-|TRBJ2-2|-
TGTGCCAGCAGACTCGGTGGCGGGGAGCTGTTTTTT
CASRLGGGELFF
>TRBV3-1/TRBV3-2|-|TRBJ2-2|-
TGTGCCAGCAGGTCCAGGGGCGCCGGGGAGCTGTTTTTT
CASRSRGAGELFF
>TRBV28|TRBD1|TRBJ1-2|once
TGTGCCAGCAGTCCCGGACAGGGTAATGGCTACACCTTC
CASSPGQGNGYTF
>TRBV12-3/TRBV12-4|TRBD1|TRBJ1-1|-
TGTGCCAGCAGTTTAGTGCAGGGGGAGGCTTTCTTT
CASSLVQGEAFF
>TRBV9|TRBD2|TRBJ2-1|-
TGTGCCAGCAGCCCCCGCGGACTAGCGGGAGTACCTGAGCAGTTCTTC
CASSPRGLAGVPEQFF
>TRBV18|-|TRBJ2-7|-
TGTGCCAGCTCACCACGAGGTCTCGGCGGAACCTACGAGCAGTACTTC
CASSPRGLGGTYEQYF
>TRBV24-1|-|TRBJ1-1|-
TGTGCCCCCCAGATTCGAAGAGGCACTGAAGCTTTCTTT
CAPQIRRGTEAFF
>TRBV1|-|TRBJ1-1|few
TGCACCAGCAGCCAAGCGCCTCAGGGCCCTGAAGCTTTCTTT
CTSSQAPQGPEAFF
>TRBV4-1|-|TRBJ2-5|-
TGCGCCAGCAGCCAAGGAGGGTTTGAGACCCAGTACTTC
CASSQGGFETQYF
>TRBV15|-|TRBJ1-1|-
TGTGCCACCAGCTCGAACCGACAACTGAACACTGAAGCTTTCTTT
CATSSNRQLNTEAFF
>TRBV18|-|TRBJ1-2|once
TGTGCCAGCTCACCAGAAACAAACTATGGCTACACCTTC
CASSPETNYGYTF
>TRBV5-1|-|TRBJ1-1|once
TGTGCCAGCAGCTTGGGGGCCTTAGTGACGAACACTGAAGCTTTCTTT
CASSLGALVTNTEAFF
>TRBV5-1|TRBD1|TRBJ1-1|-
TGCGCCAGCAGCCCCGGACAGGGCTGGGCAGCTTTCTTT
CASSPGQGWAAFF
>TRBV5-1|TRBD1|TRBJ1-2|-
TGCGCCAGCAGCTGGGGGGACAGGGGTGGCTATGGCTACACCTTC
CASSWGDRGGYGYTF
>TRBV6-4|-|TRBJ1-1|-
TGTGCCAGCCCCGGGGGGGGGACACCCCAAGTCGACACTGAAGCTTTCTTT
CASPGGGTPQVDTEAFF